This TCR beta chain came from a study of blood T cells in healthy people across ages. Study overall: When template switching was applied, about one barcoded beta molecule was captured per two T cells. General study findings and limits: Not knowing donor CMV status may have confounded expanded clonotype changes.

In regard to this clonotype: The antigen is unknown.

The CDR3 sequence is 16 residues long. Germline CDR1 reads SGHTA; CDR2 reads FQGNSA. V was shortened by 1 base and J by 0 bases, with 10 bases between the two germline ends. Primed by a sample-barcoded 5' primer and a J-beta primer mix, a second PCR proceeded for roughly 6 to 12 cycles. Via MiXCR, TCRdb re-called the 5' RACE reads, giving one row per CDR3 protein. The table has more than 650,000 distinct CDR3 sequences, about 20% seen once. This clonotype was obtained from a man aged 70 or older in good health. The chain combines TRBV7-2 with TRBJ2-1, with D perhaps matching TRBD1 (5 bases). What was sequenced was blood. This CDR3 reads CASSLEGAVSYNEQFF. The CDR3 region has the DNA TGTGCCAGCAGCTTAGAAGGGGCCGTCTCCTACAATGAGCAGTTCTTC. Using reference TRBV7-2 and TRBJ2-1 for the parts outside the CDR3, the full variable domain is GAGVSQSPSNKVTEKGKDVELRCDPISGHTALYWYRQSLGQGLEFLIYFQGNSAPDKSGLPSDRFSAERTGGSVSTLTIQRTQQEDSAVYLCASSLEGAVSYNEQFFGPGTRLTVL.